The clone carrying this TCR beta chain was detected ten times or more. RNA transcripts yielded amplified TCR beta CDR3 regions. The TCR CDR3 was amplified in a first-round RT-PCR using the HTBI primer set. TCRdb reprocessed the multiplex PCR reads with MiXCR, giving one entry per CDR3 protein. The sample consists of fewer than 350,000 distinct CDR3 sequences, approximately 22% of them appearing once. The CDR3 is made up of 14 amino acids. Germline V gene lookup returns CDR1 MNHEY and CDR2 SMNVEV (reference sequence). V lost 5 bases, J lost 2 bases, and 6 bases stayed unmatched. The sample belongs to a study of T cells in Graves' hyperthyroidism and ophthalmopathy. Study background: Blood was drawn when the patient was first diagnosed and still untreated.

Newly diagnosed hyperthyroidism, duration under 2 months, in patients aged 18 to 65. The TCR originated in a woman aged 45 to 65 with Graves' hyperthyroidism. The material sequenced was blood. This rearrangement joins TRBV27 to TRBJ2-7; TRBD2 matches at 7 bases. CDR3 residues: CASSPGGSTYEQYF. CDR3 DNA sequence: TGTGCCAGCAGTCCCGGGGGGTCCACCTACGAGCAGTACTTC.